The 19 T cell receptor beta chains below come from one sample, sequenced in a study of cytomegalovirus exposure and HLA in healthy donors. The primer mix had 60 Vbeta and 13 Jbeta primers. The repertoire was sequenced with immunoSEQ multiplex PCR; TCRdb's copy has only in-frame clones and lacks some. The sample lists over 100,000 clones, nearly 65% occurring once. The sequencing sample was made of PBMCs. These TCRs come from a human donor in good health.

The rearrangement uses TRBV19 and TRBJ2-2, with 7 bases lining up with TRBD1. This CDR3 has 16 amino acids. The germline V gene encodes CDR1 LNHDA and CDR2 SQIVND (reference sequence). V dropped 1 base and J dropped 4; count of bases not matched to a gene: 6. CDR3 DNA: TGTGCCAGTAGTATAGCCCCGGGACAGACCACCGGGGAGCTGTTTTTT. Amino acid sequence: CASSIAPGQTTGELFF.

The chain has TRBV5-1 and TRBJ2-7; D possibly corresponds to TRBD2 (5 bases). The germline V gene has CDR1 SGHRS and CDR2 YFSETQ. Trimming cost V 2 bases and J 3 bases, with 18 bases left between them. This CDR3 has 16 residues. This CDR3 reads CASSFSPFRGVYEQYF. CDR3 nucleotide sequence: TGCGCCAGCAGCTTTTCTCCTTTCCGGGGAGTCTACGAGCAGTACTTC. The full variable domain, rest sourced from reference TRBV5-1 and TRBJ2-7, is KAGVTQTPRYLIKTRGQQVTLSCSPISGHRSVSWYQQTPGQGLQFLFEYFSETQRNKGNFPGRFSGRQFSNSRSEMNVSTLELGDSALYLCASSFSPFRGVYEQYFGPGTRLTVT.

This clone was counted a few times. This rearrangement joins TRBV15 to TRBJ2-1; 7 nucleotides align to TRBD2. Germline V gene lookup returns CDR1 LNHNV and CDR2 YYDKDF (reference sequence). The CDR3 consists of 16 residues. Losses at the gene ends were 1 base for V and 1 base for J; bases not matched to a gene: 4. The CDR3 here is CATSRARAGSYNEQFF. As DNA, the CDR3 is TGTGCCACCAGCAGAGCAAGAGCGGGATCCTACAATGAGCAGTTCTTC.

This clone has only a few counts. The chain combines TRBV30 with TRBJ1-2; D not resolved. The CDR3 length is 11 residues. Germline-derived CDR1 and CDR2 are GTSNPN and SVGIG (reference sequence). Trimming shortened V by 0 bases and J by 8 bases, and 7 bases separated the two germline ends. DNA for the CDR3: TGTGCCTGGAGTGTTACGGGGGGCTACACCTTC. Its translation: CAWSVTGGYTF.

The rearrangement joins TRBV29-1 to TRBJ2-5, with a possible D match to TRBD1 (6 bases). The DNA matches TRBJ2-7 better at its end, which makes the J call doubtful. Germline loops: CDR1 SQVTM, CDR2 ANQGSEA. This CDR3 has 13 amino acids. The CDR3, as DNA: TGCAGCGTTGAGGCATTGGGGGCGCGCGAGCAGTACTTC. It translates to CSVEALGAREQYF.

This clone was observed a few times. V usage is TRBV6-5 and J usage is TRBJ2-1; 10 bases fit TRBD2. Trimming at V came to 6 bases and at J to 2 bases, leaving 4 bases not matched to a gene. CDR3 length: 15 amino acids. Germline-derived CDR1 and CDR2 are MNHEY and SVGAGI. Here the CDR3 reads CASSPGLATYNEQFF. CDR3 nucleotide sequence: TGTGCCAGCAGCCCGGGACTAGCGACCTACAATGAGCAGTTCTTC.

This clone was observed a few times. The DNA for the CDR3 is TGTGCCAGCAGCTTAGCACAGGGCTACGAGCAGTACTTC. Protein sequence: CASSLAQGYEQYF. V is TRBV7-3 and J is TRBJ2-7; possibly TRBD1 for D (6 bases). CDR1 is SGHTA and CDR2 is FQGTGA in the germline V gene. CDR3 size: 13 residues. V lost 2 bases and J lost 3, with 8 bases in between.

The chain combines TRBV29-1 with TRBJ2-1; possible D gene TRBD1, 6 bases. Germline assignment: CDR1 SQVTM and CDR2 ANQGSEA. This CDR3 comprises 12 residues. V lost 8 bases to trimming and J lost 4 bases, with 12 bases between them. CDR3 nucleotides: TGCAGCCCGCGGACAGTTTACAATGAGCAGTTCTTC. Its translation is CSPRTVYNEQFF.

The V call is TRBV29-1, the J call TRBJ2-7; 10 bases line up with TRBD2. In germline, CDR1 is SQVTM, CDR2 ANQGSEA. The ends lost 4 bases at V and 4 bases at J; junction bases unmatched: 4. The CDR3 covers 13 residues. The CDR3 DNA follows: TGCAGCGTTGGGACTAGCGGCTTGTACGAGCAGTACTTC. Amino acids: CSVGTSGLYEQYF.

The rearrangement links TRBV10-3 to TRBJ2-1; the D gene is possibly TRBD2 (6 bases). The CDR3 totals 16 residues. From germline, CDR1 is ENHRY and CDR2 SYGVKD. Trimming cost V 9 bases and J 1 base, with 19 bases left between them. The CDR3 loop is CAINSPGGVSYNEQFF. CDR3 nucleotides: TGTGCCATAAACTCCCCAGGAGGGGTTTCCTACAATGAGCAGTTCTTC.

The chain combines TRBV7-2 with TRBJ2-7, with 13 bases aligning to TRBD2. Germline V gene lookup returns CDR1 SGHTA and CDR2 FQGNSA. This CDR3 comprises 15 residues. J gave up 6 bases and V 5 bases, and 7 bases lay outside the gene matches. The CDR3 is CASSGGLAGVGEQYF. In DNA form, the CDR3 reads TGTGCCAGCAGCGGCGGACTAGCGGGAGTGGGCGAGCAGTACTTC.

The V call is TRBV6-1, the J call TRBJ1-2; perhaps TRBD1 as D (5 bases). The V gene's germline CDR1 is MNHNS and CDR2 SASEGT. The CDR3 has 15 residues. Trimming left V 1 base short and J 3 bases short, with 12 bases between. CDR3 in DNA: TGTGCCAGCAGTGAAGATCGCGTGGGGCACTATGGCTACACCTTC. This sequence encodes CASSEDRVGHYGYTF.

The CDR3 protein is CASSFLAGPNEQFF. CDR3 nucleotide sequence: TGTGCCAGCAGTTTCCTAGCGGGCCCCAATGAGCAGTTCTTC. V usage is TRBV27 and J usage is TRBJ2-1; 8 bases fit TRBD2. The CDR3 loop spans 14 amino acids. J was trimmed by 6 bases and V by 3 bases; bases with no gene match: 4. The germline V gene encodes CDR1 MNHEY and CDR2 SMNVEV (reference sequence).

The rearrangement joins TRBV29-1 to TRBJ2-1; 13 bases are shared with TRBD2. Germline V CDR1 and CDR2: SQVTM, ANQGSEA. Unmatched junction bases numbered 5, after V lost 6 bases and J lost 0 bases. CDR3 size: 16 residues. CDR3 nucleotide sequence: TGCAGCGTCGGGACTAGCGGGATCTCCTCCTACAATGAGCAGTTCTTC. Translated: CSVGTSGISSYNEQFF.

The J gene is TRBJ2-3, the V gene TRBV6-1, with no clear D. CDR1 is MNHNS and CDR2 is SASEGT in the germline V gene. The CDR3 has 15 amino acids. The V and J ends lost 0 bases and 4 bases respectively, with 11 bases between them. CDR3 protein: CASSEAVGEADTQYF. CDR3 bases: TGTGCCAGCAGTGAAGCAGTTGGAGAGGCAGATACGCAGTATTTT.

This chain uses TRBV5-6 with TRBJ2-1, with TRBD2 matching 15 bases. Germline V gene sequence: CDR1 SGHDT, CDR2 YYEEEE. V lost 3 bases to trimming and J lost 7 bases; unmatched junction nucleotides: 8. The CDR3 length is 17 residues. Here the CDR3 DNA reads TGTGCCAGCAGCTCAGGACTAGCGGGAGGGTTGGGGAATGAGCAGTTCTTC. As protein: CASSSGLAGGLGNEQFF.

This chain joins TRBV4-1 and TRBJ2-7; possibly TRBD2 for D (6 bases). V lost 0 bases to trimming and J lost 7 bases, with 22 bases between them. Germline CDR1 and CDR2: MGHRA and YSYEKL. The CDR3 has 17 amino acids. The DNA of the CDR3 is TGCGCCAGCAGCCAAGAATGGCGTACTGGAGGGTTTGGAGAGCAGTACTTC. Amino acid sequence: CASSQEWRTGGFGEQYF.

CDR3 loop: CASSLGLAGGTAYEQYF. The DNA of the CDR3 is TGTGCCAGCAGTTTAGGACTAGCGGGAGGAACGGCCTACGAGCAGTACTTC. The J gene is TRBJ2-7, the V gene TRBV27; 14 bases align to TRBD2. CDR3 length equals 17 residues. The trim removed 2 bases at V and 2 bases at J, leaving 5 bases unmatched. Germline assignment: CDR1 MNHEY and CDR2 SMNVEV (reference sequence).

V and J are TRBV28 and TRBJ2-1, with a weak D call TRBD2 (6 bases). There are 17 residues in the CDR3. The V end was cut by 8 bases, the J end by 0 bases, with 20 bases between. The germline V gene encodes CDR1 MDHEN and CDR2 SYDVKM. The CDR3 here is CASGVKSAGSSYNEQFF. CDR3 in DNA: TGTGCCAGCGGAGTTAAGTCCGCGGGGTCCTCCTACAATGAGCAGTTCTTC.